The T cell receptor (beta chain) described here comes from a study of tumor-infiltrating lymphocytes in primary liver carcinoma. This clonotype was seen many times. V shed 2 bases and J 4 bases; nucleotides not matched to a gene: 4. Germline V gene data show CDR1 as GTSNPN and CDR2 as SVGIG (reference sequence). CDR3 length: 14 residues. From approximately 450 ng total RNA, TCR beta cDNA was generated with a primer in the constant region. Three nested multiplex PCR rounds, a slightly modified ARM-PCR method, built the TCR beta libraries. The opening two PCR rounds, around 9 cycles each, paired TRBV1-TRBV30 forward primers with a C-beta reverse primer. TCRdb processed the multiplex PCR reads anew with MiXCR; each CDR3 protein has one entry. The sample has under 90,000 distinct CDR3 sequences, approximately 70% seen once. Both RNA and DNA were isolated together from about 19-30 mg of bulk tissue that had not been sorted.

What was sequenced was liver tumor tissue from sampling region 1. Indicated subset: tumor region T1, superior pole. The V and J genes are TRBV30 and TRBJ2-1; 8 nucleotides agree with TRBD2. This sequence was found in a man aged 35-49 years with primary liver carcinoma and hepatitis B virus infection. The CDR3 DNA reads as TGTGCCTGGAGTTTGGTAGCGGGGTACAATGAGCAGTTCTTC. Translating it yields CAWSLVAGYNEQFF.